This entry features one T cell receptor beta chain sequence. J gave up 5 bases and V 3 bases, and 4 bases lay outside the gene matches. Germline loops: CDR1 MDHEN, CDR2 SYDVKM. The CDR3 runs 14 residues. The table came from immunoSEQ multiplex PCR; TCRdb's copy has only in-frame clones and leaves some out. This table holds approximately 150,000 clones, 86% found once. The entry originates in a study of cytomegalovirus exposure and HLA in healthy donors. This TCR derives from a man younger than 35 in good health and CMV-seropositive. Sequencing was done on a sample of PBMCs. The chain has TRBV28 and TRBJ1-5, with 7 bases matching TRBD1. The CDR3 DNA sequence: TGTGCCAGCAGTTTTTTAACAGGGGATCAGCCCCAGCATTTT. Protein: CASSFLTGDQPQHF.